Listed here are 30 T cell receptor beta chains from one sample, sequenced in a study of blood T cell repertoires in COVID-19. Data came from immunoSEQ multiplex PCR; TCRdb stores just in-frame clones and leaves some out. The table lists over 250,000 clones, about four fifths of them singletons, with around 5% in the top ten. The sequenced sample was PBMCs or T cells enriched from blood (not recorded which). The source of these receptors is a man aged 40-49 years who had been exposed to COVID-19.

The V gene is TRBV5-1, the J gene TRBJ2-1; 11 nucleotides agree with TRBD2. Germline CDR1 and CDR2: SGHRS and YFSETQ. The CDR3 spans 16 residues. Losses at the gene ends were 5 bases for V and 4 bases for J; bases not matched to a gene: 8. The CDR3 DNA is TGCGCCAGCAGGTTGCAACTAGCGGGGGAGTACAATGAGCAGTTCTTC. It codes for CASRLQLAGEYNEQFF.

This chain links TRBV7-3 with TRBJ2-3; TRBD2 agrees at 9 bases. V shed 4 bases, J shed 1 base, and the junction held 6 bases outside the gene matches. Germline V gives CDR1 SGHTA, CDR2 FQGTGA. This CDR3 comprises 16 residues. The chain's CDR3 is CASSWETSGRTDTQYF. CDR3 nucleotide sequence: TGTGCCAGCAGCTGGGAGACTAGCGGACGCACAGATACGCAGTATTTT.

This clone was seen only once. The chain carries TRBV27 and TRBJ2-4; maybe TRBD1 (5 bases). Trimming removed 5 bases at V and 2 bases at J, with 16 bases between. Germline V gene sequence: CDR1 MNHEY, CDR2 SMNVEV (reference sequence). This CDR3 spans 16 amino acids. The DNA for the CDR3 is TGTGCCAGCAGTCCCCGGACAATTTTATCCAAAAACATTCAGTACTTC. Amino acids: CASSPRTILSKNIQYF.

The V gene is TRBV7-2, the J gene TRBJ1-3; no firm D call. The CDR3 is made up of 16 amino acids. CDR1 and CDR2 (germline): SGHTA, FQGNSA. V was pared by 0 bases and J by 0 bases, with 9 bases between. The CDR3 reads CASSLALPSSGNTIYF. The CDR3 region has the DNA TGTGCCAGCAGCTTAGCGTTACCGAGCTCTGGAAACACCATATATTTT.

The chain links TRBV30 to TRBJ2-3, with a possible D match to TRBD2 (6 bases). The V and J ends lost 0 bases and 1 base respectively, with 11 bases between them. The CDR3 has 15 residues. The germline gives CDR1 GTSNPN, CDR2 SVGIG (reference sequence). In nucleotides, the CDR3 is TGTGCCTGGAGTGTACGGCGGGATGGCACAGATACGCAGTATTTT. Amino acids: CAWSVRRDGTDTQYF. Supplemented by reference TRBV30 and TRBJ2-3, the full variable domain reads SQTIHQWPATLVQPVGSPLSLECTVEGTSNPNLYWYRQAAGRGLQLLFYSVGIGQISSEVPQNLSASRPQDRQFILSSKKLLLSDSGFYLCAWSVRRDGTDTQYFGPGTRLTVL.

V and J are TRBV27 and TRBJ1-2; D gene unclear. This CDR3 contains 13 residues. From germline, CDR1 is MNHEY and CDR2 SMNVEV (reference sequence). Trimming left V 2 bases short and J 7 bases short, with 11 bases between. The CDR3 region has the DNA TGTGCCAGCAGTTTAGCGGGATTCGGTGGCTACACCTTC. Protein product: CASSLAGFGGYTF.

The rearrangement links TRBV5-1 to TRBJ1-4; 9 bases line up with TRBD1. After removal of 4 bases from V and 8 bases from J, the junction contained 6 bases not matched to a gene. The V gene's germline CDR1 is SGHRS and CDR2 YFSETQ. This CDR3 contains 14 residues. Here the CDR3 reads CASSTTGGSEKLFF. CDR3 DNA sequence: TGCGCCAGCAGCACAACAGGGGGCTCCGAAAAACTGTTTTTT.

V usage is TRBV30 and J usage is TRBJ2-7, with unresolved D. The CDR3 is 13 residues long. The germline V gene encodes CDR1 GTSNPN and CDR2 SVGIG (reference sequence). V was pared by 7 bases and J by 4 bases, with 17 bases between. DNA for the CDR3: TGTGCCTCCGAGGCTAGTACCTCATACGAGCAGTACTTC. Translation: CASEASTSYEQYF.

This chain links TRBV24-1 with TRBJ2-7, with a possible D match to TRBD2 (6 bases). Trimming pared 6 bases from V and 4 bases from J, leaving 6 bases between. The CDR3 totals 11 residues. Germline-derived CDR1 and CDR2 are KGHDR and SFDVKD. The CDR3 reads CATSSGYEQYF. The CDR3 bases are TGTGCCACCAGTAGCGGGTACGAGCAGTACTTC.

This CDR3 is CASSTSREQFF. The CDR3 region has the DNA TGTGCCAGCAGTACTTCCAGGGAGCAGTTCTTC. The V call is TRBV27, the J call TRBJ2-1; D not certain. Germline lookup yields CDR1 MNHEY and CDR2 SMNVEV (reference sequence). The V and J ends lost 5 bases and 10 bases respectively, with 9 bases between them. The CDR3 is 11 amino acids.

The chain recombines TRBV24-1 with TRBJ1-4; TRBD1 is a possible D gene (6 bases). V lost 5 bases and J lost 8, with 17 bases in between. The germline gives CDR1 KGHDR, CDR2 SFDVKD. This CDR3 is built from 15 residues. The CDR3 protein is CATSVLQGRLEKLFF. CDR3 sequence (DNA): TGTGCCACCAGTGTCCTGCAGGGGCGACTCGAAAAACTGTTTTTT.

As DNA, the CDR3 is TGTGCCAGCAGCAAAGACAGGGTTCGGGCCGGGGAGCTGTTTTTT. Protein: CASSKDRVRAGELFF. The gene calls are TRBV11-3 and TRBJ2-2, with TRBD1 matching 7 bases. This CDR3 is built from 15 residues. Germline values: CDR1 SGHNT, CDR2 YENEEA. Trimming removed 5 bases from V and 6 bases from J; junction bases left unmatched: 9.

The CDR3 region has the DNA TGCGCCAGCAGCACGGGAGTTCGGTCAGATACGCAGTATTTT. It codes for CASSTGVRSDTQYF. The chain carries TRBV5-1 and TRBJ2-3; possibly TRBD2 for D (6 bases). The germline CDR1 and CDR2 sequences are SGHRS and YFSETQ. V lost 4 bases, J lost 4 bases, and 13 bases lay in between. The CDR3 is 14 amino acids.

The chain uses TRBV6-5 and TRBJ2-3; maybe TRBD2 (6 bases). The CDR3 is 12 amino acids. Germline CDR1 reads MNHEY; CDR2 reads SVGAGI. The V end lost 8 bases, the J end lost 6 bases, and 12 bases lay between the germline ends. CDR3 coding DNA: TGTGCCAGCCACCGGGGGACGGATACGCAGTATTTT. Translated, it gives CASHRGTDTQYF.

The J gene is TRBJ1-2, the V gene TRBV27, with a possible D match to TRBD1 (6 bases). This CDR3 has 13 amino acids. V lost 5 bases, J lost 8 bases, and 15 bases lay in between. Germline assignment: CDR1 MNHEY and CDR2 SMNVEV (reference sequence). CDR3 region: CASSPPGGRGYTF. The DNA of the CDR3 is TGTGCCAGCAGTCCACCGGGGGGGCGGGGCTACACCTTC.

CDR3 nucleotide sequence: TGTGCATGTCTGATCGGCACTGAAGCTTTCTTT. It is translated as CACLIGTEAFF. The chain employs TRBV6-5 and TRBJ1-1; D remains unclear. This CDR3 is 11 amino acids long. The germline V gene has CDR1 MNHEY and CDR2 SVGAGI.

This clone appeared once. The chain has TRBV3-1 (or the pseudogene TRBV3-2) and TRBJ2-7; 7 positions agree with TRBD1. CDR3 size: 15 residues. J lost 8 bases, V lost 0 bases, and 10 bases had no gene match. CDR1 is LGHDT, CDR2 YNNKEL, per germline (reference sequence). The CDR3 loop is CASSQDSQGRGKQYF. CDR3 DNA sequence: TGTGCCAGCAGCCAAGATTCACAGGGGAGAGGTAAGCAGTACTTC.

The chain links TRBV3-1 (or the pseudogene TRBV3-2) to TRBJ1-2, with 7 bases fitting TRBD1. With 4 bases clipped from V and 2 bases from J, the junction kept 1 base outside the gene matches. The CDR3 covers 13 residues. The germline V gene has CDR1 LGHDT and CDR2 YNNKEL (reference sequence). CDR3 in DNA: TGTGCCAGCAGCCTGGGACAGAACTATGGCTACACCTTC. It yields the protein CASSLGQNYGYTF.

The rearrangement joins TRBV5-3 to TRBJ2-2, with D possibly being TRBD1 (6 bases). TRBV5-3 falls under the ORF class, with uncertain function. This CDR3 is 19 amino acids long. Trimming shortened V by 1 base and J by 5 bases, and 24 bases separated the two germline ends. Here the CDR3 DNA reads TGTGCCAGAAGCTTGTCAATTTGTGAGCGGCAGGGGAAAACCGGGGAGCTGTTTTTT. Amino acid sequence: CARSLSICERQGKTGELFF.

V gene TRBV12-3 or TRBV12-4 combines with J gene TRBJ1-4, with 7 positions matching TRBD1. There are 13 residues in the CDR3. V was clipped by 5 bases and J by 5 bases; unmatched bases: 2. CDR3 DNA: TGTGCCAGCAGTCGGGGACAGAATGAAAAACTGTTTTTT. Encoded protein: CASSRGQNEKLFF.

This clone was counted only a few times. This CDR3 reads CASSPGGSYNEQFF. Written as DNA, the CDR3 is TGTGCCAGCAGCCCCGGAGGGTCCTACAATGAGCAGTTCTTC. This chain uses TRBV7-2 with TRBJ2-1; D possibly corresponds to TRBD2 (6 bases). Deletions cut 5 bases from V and 1 base from J, with 9 bases between. The CDR3 sequence is 14 residues long. The germline CDR1 and CDR2 sequences are SGHTA and FQGNSA.

The chain couples TRBV19 to TRBJ1-4; 9 bases are a match to TRBD1. Per the germline V gene, CDR1 is LNHDA and CDR2 is SQIVND (reference sequence). V was pared by 8 bases and J by 5 bases, with 3 bases of the junction left unmatched. The CDR3 is made up of 13 amino acids. The CDR3 spells CASGDRVNEKLFF. Written as DNA, the CDR3 is TGTGCCAGTGGGGACAGGGTAAATGAAAAACTGTTTTTT.

V gene TRBV30 combines with J gene TRBJ1-1; perhaps TRBD1 as D (5 bases). The germline V gene encodes CDR1 GTSNPN and CDR2 SVGIG (reference sequence). The CDR3 sequence is 14 residues long. V was trimmed by 8 bases and J by 0 bases, leaving 16 bases between them. The CDR3 reads CAADRPPMNTEAFF. The CDR3 DNA follows: TGTGCCGCTGACAGACCTCCTATGAACACTGAAGCTTTCTTT.

This clone was recorded a few times. The V and J genes are TRBV25-1 and TRBJ1-4, with D possibly TRBD1 on 5 matching bases. The CDR3 is made up of 13 amino acids. Per germline, CDR1 MGHDK and CDR2 SYGVNS. The germline V and J ends were trimmed by 4 bases and 5 bases, with 8 bases remaining between them. This CDR3 is CASSAGINEKLFF. In DNA form, the CDR3 reads TGTGCCAGCAGTGCAGGGATCAATGAAAAACTGTTTTTT.

The chain uses TRBV6-1 and TRBJ1-3; 11 bases are a match to TRBD1. This CDR3 is built from 16 residues. The V and J ends lost 4 bases and 4 bases, in that order; junction bases with no gene match: 6. Germline values: CDR1 MNHNS, CDR2 SASEGT. In DNA form, the CDR3 reads TGTGCCAGCAGTGCCCGGACAGGGGGCGGAGGAAACACCATATATTTT. It yields the protein CASSARTGGGGNTIYF.

This clone was counted between two and nine times. V is TRBV6-5 and J is TRBJ1-5; no clear D. The V gene lost 0 bases and the J gene lost 10 bases, with 7 bases spanning the gap. This CDR3 is 12 amino acids long. Germline V gene data show CDR1 as MNHEY and CDR2 as SVGAGI. The CDR3 protein is CASSYSNGPQHF. CDR3 sequence (DNA): TGTGCCAGCAGTTACTCGAACGGTCCCCAGCATTTT.

The rearrangement uses TRBV7-9 and TRBJ1-6, with no clear D. CDR1 and CDR2 from the germline V gene are SEHNR and FQNEAQ (reference sequence). This CDR3 comprises 15 residues. Trimming removed 5 bases at V and 9 bases at J, with 17 bases between. The CDR3 here is CASSRDSLSVSPLHF. The CDR3 DNA is TGTGCCAGCAGCCGGGATTCTTTGTCCGTTTCACCCCTCCACTTT.

CDR3 loop: CASRPGTSGSDEQYF. Written as DNA, the CDR3 is TGCGCCAGCAGGCCCGGGACTAGCGGGAGCGACGAGCAGTACTTC. The chain carries TRBV5-1 and TRBJ2-7; 14 nucleotides agree with TRBD2. The trim removed 5 bases at V and 5 bases at J, leaving 6 bases unmatched. The CDR3 extends over 15 amino acids. The germline V gene has CDR1 SGHRS and CDR2 YFSETQ.

The J gene is TRBJ2-2, the V gene TRBV2, with 7 positions matching TRBD1. CDR1 and CDR2 (germline): SNHLY, FYNNEI. V lost 8 bases, J lost 6 bases, and 3 bases stayed unmatched. The CDR3 totals 12 residues. This chain's CDR3 is CASQTGPGELFF. The CDR3 DNA reads TGTGCCAGCCAGACAGGGCCCGGGGAGCTGTTTTTT.

The V and J genes are TRBV5-1 and TRBJ2-4, with 8 bases matching TRBD1. The V gene end was trimmed by 3 bases and the J gene end by 5 bases; junction bases not matched to a gene: 1. Per germline, CDR1 SGHRS and CDR2 YFSETQ. The CDR3 is 13 residues long. CDR3 region: CASSSGQENIQYF. For the CDR3, the DNA is TGCGCCAGCAGCTCGGGACAGGAAAACATTCAGTACTTC. Variable domain in full (rest from reference TRBV5-1 and TRBJ2-4): KAGVTQTPRYLIKTRGQQVTLSCSPISGHRSVSWYQQTPGQGLQFLFEYFSETQRNKGNFPGRFSGRQFSNSRSEMNVSTLELGDSALYLCASSSGQENIQYFGAGTRLSVL.